This is a list of T cell receptor beta chains from one sample in a study of vaccination and CD4 T cells after COVID-19. TCRdb recomputed calls from the PCR reads with MiXCR, one row per CDR3 protein. In the table there are under 8,500 distinct CDR3 sequences, roughly 43% of which are singletons. These TCRs are of unknown antigen specificity. The sample consisted of CD4+ T cells from blood, cultured in vitro. These TCRs come from a human donor in good health. Both conserved end residues are part of each CDR3. Fields, in order: J gene, V gene, clone size, D gene, CDR3 length, CDR3 protein, CDR3 DNA. The D gene is left open where the match is weak. Clone sizes are given selectively: once, few, many, or a class where the clone is expanded.

TRBJ2-7	TRBV20-1	.	TRBD2	14	CSAHLAGAGGEQYF	TGCAGTGCTCACTTAGCGGGAGCCGGGGGGGAGCAGTACTTC
TRBJ1-5	TRBV20-1	.	.	15	CSAVAFHYSNQPQHF	TGCAGTGCGGTAGCCTTTCATTATAGCAATCAGCCCCAGCATTTT
TRBJ1-6	TRBV5-1	few	.	14	CASSWGRGNSPLHF	TGCGCCAGCAGTTGGGGCAGGGGCAATTCACCCCTCCACTTT
TRBJ2-2	TRBV11-3	.	TRBD1	14	CASSSYRGPGELFF	TGTGCCAGCAGCTCCTACAGGGGGCCCGGGGAGCTGTTTTTT
TRBJ1-2	TRBV20-1	.	.	12	CSAREGVGGYTF	TGCAGTGCTAGAGAAGGGGTCGGCGGCTACACCTTC
TRBJ2-7	TRBV27	.	TRBD1	14	CASRPGQITYEQYF	TGTGCCAGCCGCCCGGGACAGATTACCTACGAGCAGTACTTC
TRBJ2-5	TRBV27	few	.	14	CASTPTGAQETQYF	TGTGCCAGCACTCCGACCGGGGCCCAGGAGACCCAGTACTTC
TRBJ1-2	TRBV7-8	.	.	15	CASSPGTGVRDGYTF	TGTGCCAGCAGCCCTGGGACGGGTGTTAGAGATGGCTACACCTTC
TRBJ2-5	TRBV5-1	.	TRBD2	16	CASSPELAGDQETQYF	TGCGCCAGCAGCCCTGAGCTAGCGGGGGACCAAGAGACCCAGTACTTC
TRBJ2-3	TRBV5-1	.	TRBD2	16	CASSLGGTSGGDTQYF	TGCGCCAGCAGCTTGGGAGGGACTAGCGGGGGAGATACGCAGTATTTT
TRBJ2-2	TRBV19	.	TRBD1	14	CASSTNRGTGELFF	TGTGCCAGTAGTACTAACAGGGGTACCGGGGAGCTGTTTTTT
TRBJ2-7	TRBV18	.	.	16	CASSPISSGVLYEQYF	TGTGCCAGCTCACCAATCAGTTCGGGAGTCCTCTACGAGCAGTACTTC
TRBJ2-4	TRBV6-1	few	.	15	CASSPPGSARNIQYF	TGTGCCAGCAGCCCGCCCGGGAGCGCCAGAAACATTCAGTACTTC
TRBJ1-3	TRBV7-9	few	TRBD1	14	CASSSWDRGNTIYF	TGTGCCAGCAGCTCCTGGGACAGGGGGAACACCATATATTTT
TRBJ1-6	TRBV30	few	TRBD1	16	CAWKKSRGDRASPLHF	TGTGCCTGGAAGAAGTCCAGAGGGGACAGGGCCTCACCCCTCCACTTT
TRBJ1-1	TRBV7-9	.	.	13	CASTWGGNTEAFF	TGTGCCAGCACGTGGGGGGGGAACACTGAAGCTTTCTTT
TRBJ2-7	TRBV10-2	.	.	17	CASSDRAYGQRPYEQYF	TGCGCCAGCAGTGATAGGGCATACGGACAGAGACCCTACGAGCAGTACTTC
TRBJ1-5	TRBV27	few	.	14	CASSPMRGDQPQHF	TGTGCCAGCAGCCCCATGAGGGGAGATCAGCCCCAGCATTTT
TRBJ2-3	TRBV2	once	TRBD2	14	CASEQREGADTQYF	TGTGCCAGCGAACAGCGGGAGGGGGCAGATACGCAGTATTTT
TRBJ2-3	TRBV6-1	.	TRBD2	14	CASSEQAGFHTQYF	TGTGCCAGCAGTGAACAAGCGGGGTTCCATACGCAGTATTTT
TRBJ1-1	TRBV2	.	.	14	CASTGQLLNTEAFF	TGTGCCAGCACTGGACAGCTATTAAACACTGAAGCTTTCTTT
TRBJ1-5	TRBV6-1	.	.	13	CASSPTRNQPQHF	TGTGCCAGCAGCCCTACCCGAAATCAGCCCCAGCATTTT
TRBJ1-6	TRBV20-1	few	.	14	CSATSGVAGSPLHF	TGCAGTGCTACTTCAGGAGTTGCGGGATCACCCCTCCACTTT
TRBJ1-2	TRBV20-1	.	.	11	CSASVADGYTF	TGCAGTGCTAGCGTTGCGGATGGCTACACCTTC
TRBJ1-1	TRBV2	once	.	14	CASRRGEADTEAFF	TGTGCCAGCCGCCGGGGGGAAGCGGACACTGAAGCTTTCTTT
TRBJ1-5	TRBV30	few	.	14	CAWSAQGKDQPQHF	TGTGCCTGGAGTGCTCAGGGGAAGGATCAGCCCCAGCATTTT
TRBJ1-6	TRBV20-1	few	.	14	CSQLRTAYNSPLHF	TGCAGCCAGTTGAGGACAGCTTATAATTCACCCCTCCACTTT
TRBJ2-3	TRBV27	few	TRBD2	19	CASSSPLAAGPYDTDTQYF	TGTGCCAGCAGTTCACCCCTAGCGGCAGGCCCGTATGACACAGATACGCAGTATTTT
TRBJ1-1	TRBV12-3/TRBV12-4	.	.	15	CASSPIPGFSTEAFF	TGTGCCAGCAGTCCGATACCGGGTTTTAGCACTGAAGCTTTCTTT
TRBJ1-2	TRBV6-1	.	TRBD1	17	CASSALQGTVTNYGYTF	TGTGCCAGCAGTGCCTTACAGGGGACGGTGACTAACTATGGCTACACCTTC
TRBJ1-6	TRBV6-2/TRBV6-3	.	.	19	CASSAYHGTSSSYNSPLHF	TGTGCCAGCAGCGCCTATCACGGGACAAGTAGCTCCTATAATTCACCCCTCCACTTT
TRBJ2-7	TRBV27	few	.	16	CASSLSGRPRSYEQYF	TGTGCCAGCAGTTTATCGGGCAGGCCCCGGTCCTACGAGCAGTACTTC
TRBJ2-5	TRBV7-6	.	.	13	CASSLEDEETQYF	TGTGCCAGCAGCTTAGAAGACGAAGAGACCCAGTACTTC
TRBJ1-1	TRBV6-2/TRBV6-3	.	TRBD1	13	CASSKTGDTEAFF	TGTGCCAGCAGTAAGACAGGGGACACTGAAGCTTTCTTT
TRBJ2-7	TRBV7-2	.	TRBD1	15	CASSSQGQGGYEQYF	TGTGCCAGCAGTTCACAAGGACAGGGAGGCTACGAGCAGTACTTC
TRBJ1-1	TRBV29-1	few	TRBD1	15	CSVRDRGRRGTEAFF	TGCAGCGTCCGGGACAGGGGGCGTAGGGGCACTGAAGCTTTCTTT
TRBJ1-2	TRBV5-6	.	TRBD1	15	CASSLWTGRSYGYTF	TGTGCCAGCAGCTTGTGGACAGGCCGAAGCTATGGCTACACCTTC
TRBJ2-3	TRBV21-1	once	.	18	CASSKEKMAGVYADTQYF	TGTGCCAGCAGCAAAGAGAAAATGGCGGGAGTTTACGCAGATACGCAGTATTTT
TRBJ2-1	TRBV24-1	.	.	16	CATSSQGGGGYNEQFF	TGTGCCACCAGCTCCCAAGGGGGGGGCGGCTACAATGAGCAGTTCTTC
TRBJ2-5	TRBV4-1	.	.	13	CASSQAAGETQYF	TGCGCCAGCAGCCAAGCGGCAGGAGAGACCCAGTACTTC
TRBJ1-5	TRBV19	.	.	12	CASSFHNQPQHF	TGTGCCAGTAGTTTTCACAATCAGCCCCAGCATTTT
TRBJ2-1	TRBV7-2	.	.	15	CASSLDGGSYNEQFF	TGTGCCAGCAGCTTAGACGGGGGCTCCTACAATGAGCAGTTCTTC
TRBJ2-3	TRBV7-2	.	.	15	CASSWAGPVTDTQYF	TGTGCCAGCAGCTGGGCGGGACCGGTCACAGATACGCAGTATTTT
TRBJ2-7	TRBV4-1	.	.	11	CASSQDTGQYF	TGCGCCAGCAGCCAAGACACAGGGCAGTACTTC
TRBJ1-3	TRBV29-1	.	.	15	CSVYPGHNSGNTIYF	TGCAGCGTTTATCCGGGACATAACTCTGGAAACACCATATATTTT
TRBJ2-7	TRBV6-1	few	TRBD2	13	CASAGLADYEQYF	TGTGCCAGCGCAGGACTAGCGGACTACGAGCAGTACTTC
TRBJ1-4	TRBV20-1	.	TRBD1	15	CSASYEGQGLEKLFF	TGCAGTGCTAGTTACGAAGGACAGGGATTGGAAAAACTGTTTTTT
TRBJ2-1	TRBV7-2	.	.	15	CASSYGLARYNEQFF	TGTGCCAGCAGCTATGGACTCGCGAGGTACAATGAGCAGTTCTTC
TRBJ2-3	TRBV6-1	.	TRBD2	17	CASRTTDGGSLTGAQYF	TGTGCCAGCAGAACTACCGACGGCGGGAGTCTTACGGGAGCGCAGTATTTT
TRBJ2-1	TRBV6-4	.	TRBD1	14	CASSDSSRGTEKFF	TGTGCCAGCAGTGACTCGTCTCGTGGGACAGAGAAGTTCTTC